This TCR beta chain was identified in a study of shared clonotypes between healthy human individuals. Background on the study: Every donor yielded three CD4 naive, three CD4 memory, two CD8 naive and one CD8 memory plate.

As regards this clone: Its antigen is currently unknown.

TCRdb keeps only in-frame clones here, not all; method: immunoSEQ multiplex PCR. The table lists a few hundred thousand clones, about 96% of them singletons. General observations from the study: The study found lower generation probabilities in non-shared clonotypes than in those shared by all four donors. Across four donors, naive CD4 shared about 5%, naive CD8 3.5% to 4%, memory CD4 more than 2%, memory CD8 around 0.42%.

The sequenced sample was memory CD8+ T cells sorted from blood. Subset here: CD45RO+ cells pooled with CCR7-negative TemRA cells. This receptor was taken from a man younger than 40 in good health.

The CDR3 bases are TGTGCCAGTAGTATAGGCTTGACTAGCGGGATAACAGATACGCAGTATTTT. Protein product: CASSIGLTSGITDTQYF. The rearrangement joins TRBV19 to TRBJ2-3; TRBD2 matches at 11 bases. V lost 1 base, J lost 3 bases, and 6 bases stayed unmatched. Looked up from germline, CDR1 is LNHDA and CDR2 is SQIVND (reference sequence). The CDR3 runs 17 residues.